This T cell receptor (beta chain) was identified in a study of monozygotic twins with inflammatory bowel disease. This CDR3 comprises 14 residues. The germline gives CDR1 SGHDN, CDR2 FVKESK. The unique tags termed UMIs, each holding a 6-nucleotide sample barcode, were added by means of template switching. Reanalyzing the 5' RACE reads, TCRdb keeps one entry per CDR3 protein, without DNA. This sample contains some 440,000 distinct CDR3 sequences. This sequence was found in a human donor with ulcerative colitis or Crohn's disease, or a healthy co-twin of an affected twin (not recorded which). Specimen: blood. This chain connects TRBV14 to TRBJ2-7; the TCRdb call, TRBD1, lacks DNA for checking. This chain's CDR3 is CASRDRGTPYEQYF.